Included here is one T cell receptor beta chain sequence, with context. The CDR3 is 16 amino acids. Looked up from germline, CDR1 is SGHAT and CDR2 is FQNNGV. V lost 1 base and J 2 bases, leaving 14 bases between the germline ends. Data came from immunoSEQ multiplex PCR; TCRdb stores just in-frame clones and leaves some out. The sample has roughly 250,000 clones; about three quarters are singletons. The sample belongs to a study of cytotoxic CD8 clonotypes in ibrutinib-treated CLL. V and J are TRBV11-2 and TRBJ1-2, with a tentative D call TRBD1 (6 bases). The source is a human donor with chronic lymphocytic leukemia. The sample here was PBMCs, taken after 24 months of ibrutinib treatment. CDR3 DNA sequence: TGTGCCAGCAGCTTAGTGGCAGGGGTAATCAACTATGGCTACACCTTC. Its translation: CASSLVAGVINYGYTF.